The 13 T cell receptor beta chains listed next were all sequenced from one sample in a study of blood T cell repertoires in COVID-19. Profiled with immunoSEQ multiplex PCR; TCRdb holds only in-frame clones, not every one. The sample lists 130,000 to 150,000 clones; 88% were seen once. The sequenced material came from peripheral blood. These receptors were obtained from a man between 65 and 85 years old with acute or convalescent COVID-19.

Concerning this clone: At one end the junction does not follow the germline gene, possibly because of a read error. This chain uses TRBV7-9 with TRBJ2-7, with a weak D call TRBD1 (5 bases). The CDR3 is made up of 12 amino acids. Per germline, CDR1 SEHNR and CDR2 FQNEAQ (reference sequence). The CDR3 DNA sequence: TGTGCCAGCAGCCCACCCGGATGGGGCGAGGACTTC. It specifies CASSPPGWGEDF.

The chain couples TRBV6-5 to TRBJ1-5; 8 bases fit TRBD1. The V segment lost 6 bases and the J segment 5 bases; nucleotides outside the gene matches: 6. This CDR3 region has 14 residues. The germline V gene encodes CDR1 MNHEY and CDR2 SVGAGI. The CDR3 here is CASRADRDDQPQHF. CDR3 bases: TGTGCCAGCAGAGCGGACAGGGACGATCAGCCCCAGCATTTT.

The chain recombines TRBV5-1 with TRBJ2-6; 8 nucleotides align to TRBD1. V gave up 0 bases and J gave up 0 bases; unmatched junction bases: 5. From germline, CDR1 is SGHRS and CDR2 YFSETQ. This CDR3 has 18 amino acids. The CDR3 reads CASSLVPGQDSGANVLTF. DNA for the CDR3: TGCGCCAGCAGCTTGGTTCCGGGACAGGACTCTGGGGCCAACGTCCTGACTTTC.

The genes are TRBV18 and TRBJ2-2; a possible D gene is TRBD1 (6 bases). The CDR3 is 15 amino acids. The V gene's germline CDR1 is KGHSH and CDR2 LQKENI. Between the trimmed V and J ends, which lost 3 bases and 0 bases, there was a span of 8 bases. CDR3 protein: CASSPWTANTGELFF. The CDR3 coding sequence is TGTGCCAGCTCACCCTGGACAGCGAACACCGGGGAGCTGTTTTTT.

The chain carries TRBV27 and TRBJ2-7, with D possibly TRBD1 on 6 matching bases. In germline, CDR1 is MNHEY, CDR2 SMNVEV (reference sequence). The CDR3 has 14 residues. The V end lost 2 bases, the J end lost 4 bases, and 12 bases lay between the germline ends. The CDR3 DNA reads TGTGCCAGCAGTTTAGGGGGCCGGTTATACGAGCAGTACTTC. Encoded protein: CASSLGGRLYEQYF.

The V call is TRBV3-1 (or the pseudogene TRBV3-2), the J call TRBJ2-3; tentative D call: TRBD2 (6 bases). Deletions cut 3 bases from V and 7 bases from J, with 11 bases between. CDR1 LGHDT and CDR2 YNNKEL come from the germline V gene (reference sequence). The CDR3 extends over 13 amino acids. As DNA, the CDR3 is TGTGCCAGCAGCCAGTGGAGGGGAAATACGCAGTATTTT. Translation gives CASSQWRGNTQYF.

J is TRBJ1-4 and V is TRBV30; TRBD1 matches 8 bases. Looked up from germline, CDR1 is GTSNPN and CDR2 is SVGIG (reference sequence). CDR3 size: 15 residues. Trimming at V came to 1 base and at J to 8 bases, leaving 9 bases not matched to a gene. DNA of the CDR3: TGTGCCTGGAGTGAGCCAGGGGGCGCGGGCGAAAAACTGTTTTTT. Its protein product is CAWSEPGGAGEKLFF.

The sample holds one count of this clone. The chain employs TRBV6-5 and TRBJ1-1; D is uncertain. Germline lookup yields CDR1 MNHEY and CDR2 SVGAGI. This CDR3 spans 12 amino acids. V was cut by 10 bases and J by 5 bases, with 14 bases left in between. The CDR3 DNA is TGTGCCACTCGAATGGGAGGTACTGAAGCTTTCTTT. Amino acid sequence: CATRMGGTEAFF.

This chain joins TRBV6-5 and TRBJ1-2; D not resolved. Germline CDR1 MNHEY, CDR2 SVGAGI. V was trimmed by 1 base and J by 2 bases, leaving 11 bases between them. The length of the CDR3 is 15 residues. The CDR3 DNA reads TGTGCCAGCAGTTACTTACCCGGGGTCAACTATGGCTACACCTTC. Amino acids: CASSYLPGVNYGYTF.

The chain couples TRBV29-1 to TRBJ2-2, with 13 bases aligning to TRBD2. CDR1 and CDR2 (germline): SQVTM, ANQGSEA. CDR3 length: 17 amino acids. The J segment lost 6 bases and the V segment lost 5 bases, leaving 12 bases of the junction unmatched. This CDR3 is CSVPGTGGLAGPGELFF. The CDR3 nucleotides read TGCAGCGTTCCCGGGACAGGGGGACTAGCGGGACCCGGGGAGCTGTTTTTT.

This chain connects TRBV21-1 to TRBJ1-1; the D call of TRBD1 is as the table states it, not checked on the DNA. TRBV21-1 is a pseudogene segment. The CDR3 contains 11 residues. Here the CDR3 DNA reads TGTGCCAGCAGCACAAACAGGGAAGCTTTCTTT. Encoded protein: CASSTNREAFF.

This CDR3 is CAISEGGLEGQPQHF. The CDR3 bases are TGTGCCATCAGTGAGGGAGGGCTTGAGGGTCAGCCCCAGCATTTT. The V gene is TRBV10-3, the J gene TRBJ1-5; no clear D gene. Trimming took off 2 bases at V and 6 bases at J, with 14 bases between the two ends. This CDR3 spans 15 amino acids. Germline CDR1 is ENHRY and CDR2 is SYGVKD.

The rearrangement joins TRBV25-1 to TRBJ2-5; a weak D match, TRBD2 (5 bases). The V gene's germline CDR1 is MGHDK and CDR2 SYGVNS. V lost 1 base to trimming and J lost 4 bases, with 10 bases between them. This CDR3 region has 14 residues. The CDR3 protein is CASSEWGDRETQYF. The CDR3 DNA is TGTGCCAGCAGTGAATGGGGAGATCGAGAGACCCAGTACTTC.